This TCR beta chain emerged from a study of molecular identifiers for immune sequencing clone quantification. With 10%, 30% or 50% of RNA, about 17,000 to 1,000,000 naive CD8 T cells were sequenced. Naive CD8 T cells, phenotype CD8+CD4-CCR7+CD45RA+, were sorted. J was trimmed by 10 bases and V by 5 bases; bases with no gene match: 7. Germline assignment: CDR1 SGHVS and CDR2 FNYEAQ. The length of the CDR3 is 12 residues. Previously described methods and listed TCR primers produced bulk TCR libraries. TCRdb itself ran the PCR reads through MiXCR, one entry per CDR3 protein. The data hold around 54,000 distinct CDR3 sequences, with around 27% observed a single time. This clonotype was seen ten or more times.

Input material: naive CD8+ T cells from blood, with Jurkat cell RNA spiked in. Subset reported: FACS-sorted CD8+CD4-CCR7+CD45RA+ naive T cells. The rearrangement uses TRBV7-6 and TRBJ2-7, with 8 bases identical to TRBD1. The sequence was obtained from a human donor in good health. Some libraries in this study had Jurkat cell RNA spiked in. CDR3 sequence: CASSIGTGDQYF. For the CDR3, the DNA is TGTGCCAGCAGCATTGGGACAGGAGACCAGTACTTC.